These 21 T cell receptor beta chains originate from one sample sequenced in a study of early T cells in non-severe SARS-CoV-2 infection. MiXCR was run by TCRdb on the 5' RACE reads, yielding one entry per CDR3 protein. The table lists around 29,000 distinct CDR3 sequences, 5% to 6% of them singletons. The sequencing input was whole blood. The receptors stem from an adult who was a healthcare worker with PCR-confirmed SARS-CoV-2 infection or an uninfected control (not recorded which).

This clonotype showed up many times. J is TRBJ1-1 and V is TRBV9, with 8 bases lining up with TRBD1. Per germline, CDR1 SGDLS and CDR2 YYNGEE. CDR3 length: 15 residues. With V trimmed by 7 bases and J by 1 base, 9 bases remained unmatched. CDR3 nucleotide sequence: TGTGCCAGCGGAGGTACAGGGGGAACGAACACTGAAGCTTTCTTT. It encodes CASGGTGGTNTEAFF.

This clonotype was seen many times. The rearrangement uses TRBV11-2 and TRBJ2-1; 7 bases are a match to TRBD2. After removal of 5 bases from V and 2 bases from J, the junction contained 9 bases not matched to a gene. This CDR3 is built from 16 residues. Germline loops: CDR1 SGHAT, CDR2 FQNNGV. CDR3 residues: CASSPNTGTTYNEQFF. The DNA of the CDR3 is TGTGCCAGCAGCCCGAACACCGGGACTACCTACAATGAGCAGTTCTTC. Full variable domain (rest looked up from reference TRBV11-2 and TRBJ2-1): EAGVAQSPRYKIIEKRQSVAFWCNPISGHATLYWYQQILGQGPKLLIQFQNNGVVDDSQLPKDRFSAERLKGVDSTLKIQPAKLEDSAVYLCASSPNTGTTYNEQFFGPGTRLTVL.

This clonotype occurred many times. This rearrangement joins TRBV20-1 to TRBJ1-5; 8 bases are a match to TRBD1. Unmatched junction bases numbered 7, after V lost 6 bases and J lost 0 bases. Germline values: CDR1 DFQATT, CDR2 SNEGSKA (reference sequence). The CDR3 runs to 15 residues. The CDR3 nucleotides read TGCAGTGCCAGCGACAGGGGCCTTAGCAATCAGCCCCAGCATTTT. This sequence encodes CSASDRGLSNQPQHF.

At least ten counts were recorded for this clonotype. The genes are TRBV7-2 and TRBJ1-5, with D uncertain. Per the germline V gene, CDR1 is SGHTA and CDR2 is FQGNSA. V gave up 2 bases and J gave up 1 base, with 15 bases separating them. The CDR3 extends over 17 amino acids. The CDR3 here is CASSLKSAGFSNQPQHF. CDR3 DNA sequence: TGTGCCAGCAGCTTAAAATCGGCGGGCTTCAGCAATCAGCCCCAGCATTTT.

This clonotype showed up many times. This chain connects TRBV11-2 to TRBJ2-6; 7 nucleotides match TRBD1. V shed 3 bases and J 1 base; nucleotides not matched to a gene: 3. The CDR3 consists of 16 residues. Germline CDR1 reads SGHAT; CDR2 reads FQNNGV. The CDR3 coding sequence is TGTGCCAGCAGCTTGGACAGGTGGTCTGGGGCCAACGTCCTGACTTTC. Translated, it gives CASSLDRWSGANVLTF.

This clonotype was recorded at least ten times. The V gene is TRBV29-1, the J gene TRBJ1-5, with D tentatively TRBD1 (6 bases). The CDR3 length is 13 residues. Germline V gene sequence: CDR1 SQVTM, CDR2 ANQGSEA. Trimming took off 7 bases at V and 3 bases at J, with 13 bases between the two ends. The CDR3 bases are TGCAGCGCGTTATCAGGGGCCAATCAGCCCCAGCATTTT. The encoded protein is CSALSGANQPQHF.

The CDR3 sequence is CASSLGTGAKYEQYF. CDR3 sequence (DNA): TGTGCCAGCAGCCTCGGGACAGGGGCAAAGTACGAGCAGTACTTC. The chain couples TRBV3-1 to TRBJ2-7; 10 bases line up with TRBD1. After removal of 4 bases from V and 4 bases from J, the junction contained 7 bases not matched to a gene. The germline gives CDR1 LGHDT, CDR2 YNNKEL (reference sequence). CDR3 length equals 15 residues.

At least ten counts were recorded for this clonotype. The chain uses TRBV6-2 or TRBV6-3 and TRBJ1-2; no firm D call. Germline CDR1 MNHEY, CDR2 SVGEGT. V gave up 6 bases and J gave up 1 base, with 9 bases separating them. The CDR3 loop spans 13 amino acids. CDR3 protein: CASRMDLNYGYTF. The CDR3 DNA reads as TGTGCCAGCAGGATGGACCTTAACTATGGCTACACCTTC.

This clonotype was seen more than once but under ten times. This chain connects TRBV6-2 or TRBV6-3 to TRBJ1-5; the D gene is possibly TRBD1 (5 bases). The germline V gene encodes CDR1 MNHEY and CDR2 SVGEGT. This CDR3 has 13 residues. V gave up 2 bases and J gave up 5 bases, with 7 bases separating them. The CDR3, as DNA: TGTGCCAGCAGTTACCGCAGGGATCAGCCCCAGCATTTT. Amino acid sequence: CASSYRRDQPQHF.

This clonotype was observed at least ten times. The chain couples TRBV28 to TRBJ2-7; D gene uncertain. Germline CDR1 and CDR2: MDHEN and SYDVKM. The CDR3 totals 12 residues. The V end was cut by 4 bases, the J end by 2 bases, with 6 bases between. CDR3 sequence (DNA): TGTGCCAGCAGTTCTAGGGCCTACGAGCAGTACTTC. Its translation is CASSSRAYEQYF.

This clonotype was recorded at least ten times. This chain links TRBV19 with TRBJ2-1; 8 bases are a match to TRBD1. Trimming removed 7 bases from V and 7 bases from J; junction bases left unmatched: 9. Germline V gene data show CDR1 as LNHDA and CDR2 as SQIVND (reference sequence). The CDR3 has 14 amino acids. The CDR3 DNA sequence: TGTGCCAGTACCCAACCGGGACAGGCGAATGAGCAGTTCTTC. Amino acids: CASTQPGQANEQFF. The complete variable domain, with remaining parts taken from reference TRBV19 and TRBJ2-1, reads DGGITQSPKYLFRKEGQNVTLSCEQNLNHDAMYWYRQDPGQGLRLIYYSQIVNDFQKGDIAEGYSVSREKKESFPLTVTSAQKNPTAFYLCASTQPGQANEQFFGPGTRLTVL.

V and J are TRBV7-9 and TRBJ1-5; TRBD1 aligns across 7 bases. The V and J ends lost 5 bases and 0 bases, in that order; junction bases with no gene match: 4. The CDR3 is 15 amino acids. Germline V lookup: CDR1 SEHNR, CDR2 FQNEAQ (reference sequence). CDR3 nucleotides: TGTGCCAGCAGCCCTACAGGGGATAGCAATCAGCCCCAGCATTTT. Translated, it gives CASSPTGDSNQPQHF.

This clonotype was recorded many times. V usage is TRBV28 and J usage is TRBJ2-1, with D possibly TRBD2 on 6 matching bases. The germline V and J ends were trimmed by 5 bases and 14 bases, with 16 bases remaining between them. Germline V CDR1 and CDR2: MDHEN, SYDVKM. The length of the CDR3 is 12 residues. In nucleotides, the CDR3 is TGTGCCAGCAGTCCCTTGGGAGGCTTGGAGTTCTTC. Amino acid sequence: CASSPLGGLEFF.

This clonotype was counted at least ten times. The rearrangement uses TRBV28 and TRBJ1-1; perhaps TRBD1 as D (5 bases). V lost 11 bases to trimming and J lost 1 base, with 20 bases between them. The length of the CDR3 is 15 residues. The germline CDR1 and CDR2 sequences are MDHEN and SYDVKM. DNA for the CDR3: TGTGCCGTTAGGGGTGGGGTCAGACCGAACACTGAAGCTTTCTTT. Its protein product is CAVRGGVRPNTEAFF.

In its sample, this clonotype was seen many times. The chain uses TRBV6-5 and TRBJ2-7; D is possibly TRBD1 (6 bases). Germline V gene data show CDR1 as MNHEY and CDR2 as SVGAGI. Trimming took 0 bases from V and 3 from J, leaving 12 bases between them. The CDR3 is 15 residues long. The CDR3 spells CASSYSAGEFYEQYF. CDR3 DNA sequence: TGTGCCAGCAGTTACTCGGCAGGGGAGTTCTACGAGCAGTACTTC.

In this sample, this clonotype turned up many times. V usage is TRBV5-1 and J usage is TRBJ1-4; D not certain. This CDR3 is built from 15 residues. With 3 bases removed from V and 8 bases from J, the gap between germline ends came to 17 bases. The germline gives CDR1 SGHRS, CDR2 YFSETQ. This CDR3 is CASSSTAPLVEKLFF. The CDR3 coding sequence is TGCGCCAGCAGCTCAACCGCCCCGCTAGTGGAAAAACTGTTTTTT.

This clonotype was counted at least ten times. The chain has TRBV6-6 and TRBJ1-2; D not resolved. Trimming took 2 bases from V and 8 from J, leaving 15 bases between them. Germline assignment: CDR1 MNHNY and CDR2 SVGAGI (reference sequence). This CDR3 is built from 14 residues. The CDR3 loop reads CASSYVGNSPGYTF. CDR3 coding DNA: TGTGCCAGCAGTTACGTAGGGAACAGTCCGGGCTACACCTTC.

This clonotype was recorded at least ten times. The rearrangement links TRBV20-1 to TRBJ2-5; D is unclear. CDR1 is DFQATT, CDR2 SNEGSKA, per germline (reference sequence). The V and J ends lost 0 bases and 2 bases respectively, with 4 bases between them. The CDR3 spans 12 residues. In nucleotides, the CDR3 is TGCAGTGCTAGAGAGGGGCAAGAGACCCAGTACTTC. It encodes CSAREGQETQYF.

This clonotype was picked up many times. This sequence joins TRBV20-1 and TRBJ1-6; TRBD1 agrees at 7 bases. This CDR3 is built from 14 residues. V gave up 6 bases and J gave up 6 bases; unmatched junction bases: 8. Germline CDR1 DFQATT, CDR2 SNEGSKA (reference sequence). CDR3 in amino acids: CSATRGGLNSPLHF. CDR3 in DNA: TGCAGTGCCACCCGAGGGGGCCTTAATTCACCCCTCCACTTT.

The chain joins TRBV7-3 to TRBJ1-1; 7 bases are shared with TRBD1. The CDR3 is 14 amino acids. Looked up from germline, CDR1 is SGHTA and CDR2 is FQGTGA. V shed 4 bases, J shed 3 bases, and the junction held 5 bases outside the gene matches. The CDR3 nucleotides are TGTGCCAGCAGCTCAACAGGGGACGACACTGAAGCTTTCTTT. Encoded protein: CASSSTGDDTEAFF.

Ten or more counts support this clonotype. The chain uses TRBV10-3 and TRBJ2-7; 9 bases fit TRBD1. Germline V gene lookup returns CDR1 ENHRY and CDR2 SYGVKD. The CDR3 has 13 amino acids. J lost 5 bases, V lost 5 bases, and 4 bases had no gene match. The CDR3 bases are TGTGCCATCAGTTGGGACAGGGCCGACGAGCAGTACTTC. Protein sequence: CAISWDRADEQYF.